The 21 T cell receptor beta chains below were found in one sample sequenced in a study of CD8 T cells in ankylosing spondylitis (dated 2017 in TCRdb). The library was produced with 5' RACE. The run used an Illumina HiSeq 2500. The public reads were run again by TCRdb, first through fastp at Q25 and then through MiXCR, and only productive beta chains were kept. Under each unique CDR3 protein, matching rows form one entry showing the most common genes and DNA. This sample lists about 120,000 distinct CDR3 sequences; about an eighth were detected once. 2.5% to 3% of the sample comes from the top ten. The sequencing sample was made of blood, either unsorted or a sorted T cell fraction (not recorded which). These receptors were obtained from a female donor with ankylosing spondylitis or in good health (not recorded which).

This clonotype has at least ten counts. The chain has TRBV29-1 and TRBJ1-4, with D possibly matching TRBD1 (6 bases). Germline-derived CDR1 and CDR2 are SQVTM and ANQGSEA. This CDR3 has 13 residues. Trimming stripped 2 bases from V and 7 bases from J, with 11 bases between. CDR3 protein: CSVETGNAEKLFF. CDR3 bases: TGCAGCGTTGAAACAGGGAACGCTGAAAAACTGTTTTTT.

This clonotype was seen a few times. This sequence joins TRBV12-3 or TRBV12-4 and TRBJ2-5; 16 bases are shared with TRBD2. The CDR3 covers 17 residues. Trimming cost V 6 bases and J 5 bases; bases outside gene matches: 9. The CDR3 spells CASRAGTSGGAGETQYF. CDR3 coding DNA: TGTGCCAGCAGAGCTGGGACTAGCGGGGGGGCCGGGGAGACCCAGTACTTC.

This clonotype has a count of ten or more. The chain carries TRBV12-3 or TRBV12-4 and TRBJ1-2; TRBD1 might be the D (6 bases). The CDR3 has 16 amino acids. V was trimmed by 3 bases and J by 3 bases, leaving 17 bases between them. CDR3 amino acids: CASSFGAVGGYYGYTF. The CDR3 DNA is TGTGCCAGCAGTTTTGGGGCAGTTGGGGGCTACTATGGCTACACCTTC.

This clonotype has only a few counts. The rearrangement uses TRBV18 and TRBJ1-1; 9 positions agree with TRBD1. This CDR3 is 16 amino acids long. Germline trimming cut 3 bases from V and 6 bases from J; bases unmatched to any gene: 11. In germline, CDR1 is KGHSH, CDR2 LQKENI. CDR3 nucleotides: TGTGCCAGCTCACCGGGACAGGGATTTTTTGTCCCTGAAGCTTTCTTT. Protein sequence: CASSPGQGFFVPEAFF.

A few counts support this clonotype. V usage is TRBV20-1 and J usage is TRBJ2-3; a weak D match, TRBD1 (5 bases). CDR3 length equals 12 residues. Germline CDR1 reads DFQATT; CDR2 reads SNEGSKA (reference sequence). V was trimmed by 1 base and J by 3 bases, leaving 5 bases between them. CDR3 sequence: CSARGQTDTQYF. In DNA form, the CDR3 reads TGCAGTGCTAGAGGACAGACAGATACGCAGTATTTT.

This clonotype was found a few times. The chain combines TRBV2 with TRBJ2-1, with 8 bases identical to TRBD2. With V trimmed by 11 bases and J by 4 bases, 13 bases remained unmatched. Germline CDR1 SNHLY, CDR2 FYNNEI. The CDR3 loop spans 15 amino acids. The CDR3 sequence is CAGFLRGDPYNEQFF. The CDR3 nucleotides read TGTGCCGGTTTCTTGCGGGGGGATCCATACAATGAGCAGTTCTTC. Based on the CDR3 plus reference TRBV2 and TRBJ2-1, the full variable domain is EPEVTQTPSHQVTQMGQEVILRCVPISNHLYFYWYRQILGQKVEFLVSFYNNEISEKSEIFDDQFSVERPDGSNFTLKIRSTKLEDSAMYFCAGFLRGDPYNEQFFGPGTRLTVL.

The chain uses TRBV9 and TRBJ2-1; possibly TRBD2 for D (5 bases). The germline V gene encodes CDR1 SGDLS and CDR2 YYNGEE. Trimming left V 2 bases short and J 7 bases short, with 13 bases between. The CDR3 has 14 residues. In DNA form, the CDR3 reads TGTGCCAGCAGCGTGGGGAGACCTGGGAATGAGCAGTTCTTC. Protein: CASSVGRPGNEQFF. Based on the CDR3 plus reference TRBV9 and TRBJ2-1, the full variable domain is DSGVTQTPKHLITATGQRVTLRCSPRSGDLSVYWYQQSLDQGLQFLIQYYNGEERAKGNILERFSAQQFPDLHSELNLSSLELGDSALYFCASSVGRPGNEQFFGPGTRLTVL.

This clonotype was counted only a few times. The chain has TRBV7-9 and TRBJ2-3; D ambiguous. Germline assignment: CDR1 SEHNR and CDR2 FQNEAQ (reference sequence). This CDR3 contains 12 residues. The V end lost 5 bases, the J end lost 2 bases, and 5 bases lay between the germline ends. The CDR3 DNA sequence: TGTGCCAGCAGCCCTCACACAGATACGCAGTATTTT. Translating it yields CASSPHTDTQYF.

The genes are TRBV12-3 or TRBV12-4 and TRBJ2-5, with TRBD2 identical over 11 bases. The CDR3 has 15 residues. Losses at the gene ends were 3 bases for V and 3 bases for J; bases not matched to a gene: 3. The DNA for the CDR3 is TGTGCCAGCAGTTTTTCTAGCGGGGGGAAAGAGACCCAGTACTTC. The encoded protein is CASSFSSGGKETQYF.

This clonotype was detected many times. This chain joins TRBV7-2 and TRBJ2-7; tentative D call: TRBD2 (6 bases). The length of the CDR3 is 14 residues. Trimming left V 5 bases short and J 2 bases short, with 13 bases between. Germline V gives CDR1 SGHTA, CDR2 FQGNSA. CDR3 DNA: TGTGCCAGCAGCCACGGAGGGAGCACCTACGAGCAGTACTTC. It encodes CASSHGGSTYEQYF.

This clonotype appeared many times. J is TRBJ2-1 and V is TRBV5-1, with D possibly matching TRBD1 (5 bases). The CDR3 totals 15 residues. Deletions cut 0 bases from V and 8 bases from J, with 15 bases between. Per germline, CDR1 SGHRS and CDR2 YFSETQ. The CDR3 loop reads CASSLGQGMVDEQFF. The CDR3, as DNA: TGCGCCAGCAGCTTGGGGCAGGGCATGGTGGATGAGCAGTTCTTC.

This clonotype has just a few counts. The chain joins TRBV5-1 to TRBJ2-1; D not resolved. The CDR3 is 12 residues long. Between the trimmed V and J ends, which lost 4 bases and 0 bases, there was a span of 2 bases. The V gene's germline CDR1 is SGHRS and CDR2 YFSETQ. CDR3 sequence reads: CASSNSYNEQFF. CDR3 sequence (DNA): TGCGCCAGCAGCAACTCCTACAATGAGCAGTTCTTC. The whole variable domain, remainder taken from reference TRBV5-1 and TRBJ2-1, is KAGVTQTPRYLIKTRGQQVTLSCSPISGHRSVSWYQQTPGQGLQFLFEYFSETQRNKGNFPGRFSGRQFSNSRSEMNVSTLELGDSALYLCASSNSYNEQFFGPGTRLTVL.

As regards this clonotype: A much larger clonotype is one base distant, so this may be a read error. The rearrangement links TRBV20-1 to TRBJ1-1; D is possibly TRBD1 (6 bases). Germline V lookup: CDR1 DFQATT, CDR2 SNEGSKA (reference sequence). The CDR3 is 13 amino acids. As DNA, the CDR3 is TGCAGTGCTAGTTTGGGGGCGAGGACTGACGCTTTCTTT. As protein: CSASLGARTDAFF.

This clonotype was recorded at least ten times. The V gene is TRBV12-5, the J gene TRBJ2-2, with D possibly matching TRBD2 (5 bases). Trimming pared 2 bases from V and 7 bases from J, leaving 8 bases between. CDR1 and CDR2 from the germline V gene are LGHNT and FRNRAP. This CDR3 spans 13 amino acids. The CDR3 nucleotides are TGTGCTAGTGGTTTGTCCGGAGGCGGGGAGCTGTTTTTT. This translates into CASGLSGGGELFF.

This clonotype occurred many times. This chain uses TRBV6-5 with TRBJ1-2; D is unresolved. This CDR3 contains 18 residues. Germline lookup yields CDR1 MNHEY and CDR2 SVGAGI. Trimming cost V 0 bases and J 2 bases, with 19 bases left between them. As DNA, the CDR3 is TGTGCCAGCAGTTACTCCTATCCCCTTCGAGGAATCAACTATGGCTACACCTTC. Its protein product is CASSYSYPLRGINYGYTF.

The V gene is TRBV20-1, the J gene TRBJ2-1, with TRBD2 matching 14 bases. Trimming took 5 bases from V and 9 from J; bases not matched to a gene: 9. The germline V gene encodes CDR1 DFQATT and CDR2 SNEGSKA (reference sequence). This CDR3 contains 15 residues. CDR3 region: CSARSGTSGSAEQFF. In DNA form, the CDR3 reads TGCAGTGCTCGCTCCGGGACTAGCGGGAGTGCTGAGCAGTTCTTC.

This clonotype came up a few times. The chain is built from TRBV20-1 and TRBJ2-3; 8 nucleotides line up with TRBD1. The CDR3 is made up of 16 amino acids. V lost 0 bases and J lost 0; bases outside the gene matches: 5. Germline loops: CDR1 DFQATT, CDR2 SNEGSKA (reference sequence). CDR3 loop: CSARDPGGGSTDTQYF. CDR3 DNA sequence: TGCAGTGCTAGAGATCCAGGGGGCGGAAGCACAGATACGCAGTATTTT.

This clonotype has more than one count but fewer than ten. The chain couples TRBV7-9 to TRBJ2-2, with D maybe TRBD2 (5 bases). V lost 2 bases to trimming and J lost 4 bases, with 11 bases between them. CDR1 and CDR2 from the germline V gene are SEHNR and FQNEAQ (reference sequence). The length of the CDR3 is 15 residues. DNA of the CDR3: TGTGCCAGCAGCTTACGAGGGAAGAGCACCGGGGAGCTGTTTTTT. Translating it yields CASSLRGKSTGELFF.

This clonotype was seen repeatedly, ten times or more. In DNA form, the CDR3 reads TGTGCCAGCAGTTTCACCATATGGGGGGCCTACGAGCAGTACTTC. Translation gives CASSFTIWGAYEQYF. The V call is TRBV12-3 or TRBV12-4, the J call TRBJ2-7; D may be TRBD2 (6 bases). The CDR3 extends over 15 amino acids. The V end was cut by 3 bases, the J end by 2 bases, with 14 bases between.

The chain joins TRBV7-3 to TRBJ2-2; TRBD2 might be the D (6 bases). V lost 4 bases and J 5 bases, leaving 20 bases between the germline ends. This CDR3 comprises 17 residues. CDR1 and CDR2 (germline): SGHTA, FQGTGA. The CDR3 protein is CASSSRRGGGGTGELFF. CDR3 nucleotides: TGTGCCAGCAGCTCAAGGCGTGGCGGAGGAGGGACCGGGGAGCTGTTTTTT.

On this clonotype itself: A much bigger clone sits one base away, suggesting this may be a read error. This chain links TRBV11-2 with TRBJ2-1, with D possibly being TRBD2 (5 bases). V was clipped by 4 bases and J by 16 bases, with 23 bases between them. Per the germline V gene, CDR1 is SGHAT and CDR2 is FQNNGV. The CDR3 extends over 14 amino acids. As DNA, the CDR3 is TGTGCCAGCAGCTCGGAAGCTTCGGGGAGTCACCTTTTCTTC. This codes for CASSSEASGSHLFF.